Presented here are 7 T cell receptor beta chains from one specimen sequenced in a study of T cell responses to AZD1222 COVID-19 vaccine. Clones were sequenced by immunoSEQ multiplex PCR, and TCRdb holds only the in-frame ones, with some missing. The table lists approximately 94,000 clones, about 87% of them singletons, with roughly 15% in the top ten. Specimen: peripheral blood, collected on day 0 of AZD1222 vaccination. All receptors come from an adult in good health.

The V and J genes are TRBV30 and TRBJ1-2; TRBD1 is a possible D gene (5 bases). Trimming left V 1 base short and J 5 bases short, with 11 bases between. The CDR3 runs 13 residues. Looked up from germline, CDR1 is GTSNPN and CDR2 is SVGIG (reference sequence). This CDR3 reads CAWSAGHPYGYTF. CDR3 nucleotide sequence: TGTGCCTGGAGTGCTGGACATCCGTATGGCTACACCTTC.

The chain combines TRBV20-1 with TRBJ1-1, with TRBD1 identical over 7 bases. CDR3 length: 15 residues. J gave up 4 bases and V 3 bases, and 11 bases lay outside the gene matches. The germline CDR1 and CDR2 sequences are DFQATT and SNEGSKA (reference sequence). The CDR3 DNA follows: TGCAGTGCTAGTCCCGACAGGGCCCGCGGCACTGAAGCTTTCTTT. Its translation is CSASPDRARGTEAFF.

The J gene is TRBJ1-6, the V gene TRBV7-8; TRBD1 aligns across 8 bases. The J segment lost 7 bases and the V segment lost 5 bases, leaving 7 bases of the junction unmatched. Per the germline V gene, CDR1 is SGHVS and CDR2 is FQNEAQ. This CDR3 spans 15 amino acids. This chain's CDR3 is CASSPWTGQNSPLHF. CDR3 coding DNA: TGTGCCAGCAGCCCCTGGACAGGGCAAAATTCACCCCTCCACTTT.

The chain couples TRBV25-1 to TRBJ1-4; 7 nucleotides match TRBD1. Unmatched junction bases numbered 8, after V lost 3 bases and J lost 4 bases. Germline V lookup: CDR1 MGHDK, CDR2 SYGVNS. There are 16 residues in the CDR3. DNA for the CDR3: TGTGCCAGCAGTGATCAGGGGGGAAGGGTTAATGAAAAACTGTTTTTT. This sequence encodes CASSDQGGRVNEKLFF.

CDR3 coding DNA: TGTGCCAGCAGCCAAGGCAGGGGGGGCTACGAGCAGTACTTC. As protein: CASSQGRGGYEQYF. The chain joins TRBV3-1 (or the pseudogene TRBV3-2) to TRBJ2-7, with D possibly being TRBD1 or TRBD2 (7 bases each). The CDR3 is 14 residues long. Trimming pared 1 base from V and 3 bases from J, leaving 10 bases between. Germline V gives CDR1 LGHDT, CDR2 YNNKEL (reference sequence).

The chain couples TRBV19 to TRBJ1-5; TRBD1 is a possible D gene (6 bases). This CDR3 comprises 14 residues. V lost 10 bases and J 4 bases, leaving 17 bases between the germline ends. Looked up from germline, CDR1 is LNHDA and CDR2 is SQIVND (reference sequence). CDR3 in amino acids: CATTQGLRNQPQHF. CDR3 sequence (DNA): TGTGCCACAACTCAGGGGCTCCGAAATCAGCCCCAGCATTTT. The full variable domain, completed using reference TRBV19 and TRBJ1-5, is DGGITQSPKYLFRKEGQNVTLSCEQNLNHDAMYWYRQDPGQGLRLIYYSQIVNDFQKGDIAEGYSVSREKKESFPLTVTSAQKNPTAFYLCATTQGLRNQPQHFGDGTRLSIL.

The chain recombines TRBV3-1 (or the pseudogene TRBV3-2) with TRBJ2-1; D may correspond to TRBD1 or TRBD2 (5 bases each). V lost 0 bases to trimming and J lost 1 base, with 13 bases between them. The CDR3 covers 17 residues. Germline V gene data show CDR1 as LGHDT and CDR2 as YNNKEL (reference sequence). CDR3 protein: CASSQDLRAGSYNEQFF. The CDR3, as DNA: TGTGCCAGCAGCCAAGATTTGAGGGCAGGGTCCTACAATGAGCAGTTCTTC.